One T cell receptor beta chain is described in this entry. Its antigen is currently not known. Base-call qualities are not available, and no considerably larger clone is one nucleotide away. The data stem from a study of blood T cell repertoires in COVID-19 (dated by TCRdb to about 2020). Some background on the complete study: Samples covering the acute and convalescent phases of COVID-19 were provided by collaborators in the United States, Italy and Spain. The dataset comprised deeply sampled blood TCRbeta repertoires from subjects exposed to, actively infected with, or recovered from COVID-19. The samples were drawn from two sources: the first 160 participants of the ongoing ImmuneRACE study, and 1,000 to 1,500 subjects contributed by 6 global collaborators. Where available, HLA class I and class II types were taken from metadata supplied by the sample provider and were not determined by assay-based typing. The prospective study material was composed of cDNA or gDNA derived from T cells, B-cell-depleted T cells, or PBMCs. The sample metadata nearly always contained a de-identified subject ID, COVID-19 status, age in years and sex. A freely available public database, intended as a resource for researchers studying the immune response to SARS-CoV-2, is where the repertoires were released.

TCRbeta CDR3 regions were amplified from genomic DNA using the immunoSEQ Assay, a bias-controlled multiplex PCR. From the authors' description of their analysis: Nucleated cell counts per sample were estimated from amplification of reference gene primers within the assay. Sequence reads were collapsed and filtered to measure the absolute abundance of every unique TCRbeta CDR3 rearrangement. Productive Simpson clonality was computed per sample as the square root of Simpson's diversity index over productive rearrangements. Not all clones reach the TCRdb copy of this immuneACCESS table, which keeps in-frame sequences only. Checked studies attribute under half of the gap to unresolved V genes and leave the rest unexplained. V and J calls and clone size follow that table, whereas D and trimming were derived from the DNA. For this sample the table gives fewer than 45,000 clones, of which just under 75% were detected only once. The top ten clonotypes cover about 10% of the sample.

General findings and caveats noted by the study authors: Clinical and demographic metadata were provided uncurated, with the amount varying by source and participant.

Taken from the germline V gene, the CDR1 and CDR2 loops are SQVTM and ANQGSEA. Inclusive of the bounding cysteine and phenylalanine, the CDR3 is 13 residues long. Only CDR3 DNA remains: 39 bases, in frame from the first base. The junction shows trimming of 4 bases on V and 3 bases on J, plus 13 bases between the germline ends. One collaborating source in Seattle enrolled patients while the patients were actively infected and followed the patients over time throughout the course of disease. The collaborating institutions used their own protocols to collect whole blood in K2EDTA tubes. For TCRbeta analysis, collaborators shipped samples as frozen whole blood, isolated PBMCs, or DNA extracted from either of those sample types.

The receptor's source is a man between 70 and 80 years old with COVID-19, enrolled during active disease. This chain joins TRBV29-1 to TRBJ2-7; D gene: possibly TRBD1, on 6 matching bases. Sequencing was performed on peripheral blood. In nucleotide form, the sequence is TGCAGCGTTGTGGGGGACATTGTCTACGAGCAGTACTTC. Its protein reads: CSVVGDIVYEQYF.